A selection of T cell receptor beta chains follows, all from one sample in a study of patients and donors after allogeneic stem cell transplantation. MiXCR, run by TCRdb on the RT-PCR reads, gives a single entry per CDR3 protein. The sample includes some 10,000 distinct CDR3 sequences, 4% of them seen just once. Sequencing was performed on blood, either unsorted or a sorted T cell fraction (not recorded which). The receptors here all came from a human donor who was either an allogeneic HSCT recipient or a stem cell or donor lymphocyte infusion donor (not recorded which). It is not recorded whose cells these are; they may come from a transplant donor. The conserved cysteine and the conserved F or W are not part of the CDR3 here.

V: TRBV9
CDR3: ASSPGTASYEQY

V: TRBV7-9
CDR3: ASSSAQTIQETQY

V: TRBV13
CDR3: ASSNGLVSSYNEQF

V: TRBV29-1
CDR3: SAGLLAGLADTQY

V: TRBV11-2
CDR3: ATRDRGPEQY

V: TRBV7-9
CDR3: ASSFRGGVADTQY

V: TRBV5-1
CDR3: ASSLASDRGLNEQF

V: TRBV24-1
CDR3: ATSRTPNYNEQF

V: TRBV7-2
CDR3: ASSSRPSNTGELF

V: TRBV20-1
CDR3: SAMGQRTYEQY

V: TRBV20-1
CDR3: SARRQGANTEAF

V: TRBV6-5
CDR3: ASSRFLGQVSNYGYT

V: TRBV7-2
CDR3: ASSLGTYRRQVGNTIY

V: TRBV18
CDR3: ASSPGVAKNIQY

V: TRBV5-5
CDR3: ASSLGLQGINNEQF

V: TRBV4-1
CDR3: ASSQVPGIGTEAF

V: TRBV15
CDR3: ATRGQFMNTEAF